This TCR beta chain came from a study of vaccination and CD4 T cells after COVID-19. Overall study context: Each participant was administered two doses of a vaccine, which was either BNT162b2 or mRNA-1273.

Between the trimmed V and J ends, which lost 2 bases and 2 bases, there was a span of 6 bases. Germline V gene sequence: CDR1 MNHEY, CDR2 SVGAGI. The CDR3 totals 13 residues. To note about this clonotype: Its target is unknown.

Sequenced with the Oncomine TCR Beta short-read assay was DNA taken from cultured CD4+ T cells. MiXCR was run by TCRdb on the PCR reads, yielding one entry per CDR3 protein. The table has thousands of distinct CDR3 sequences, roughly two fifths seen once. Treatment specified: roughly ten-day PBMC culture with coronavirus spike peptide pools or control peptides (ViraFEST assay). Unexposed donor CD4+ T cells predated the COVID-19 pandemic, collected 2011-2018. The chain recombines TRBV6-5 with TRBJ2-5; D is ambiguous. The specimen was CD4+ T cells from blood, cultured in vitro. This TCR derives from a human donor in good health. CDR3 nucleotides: TGTGCCAGCAGTTACGGTCATCAAGAGACCCAGTACTTC. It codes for CASSYGHQETQYF.